This T cell receptor beta chain was found in a study of OX40 agonist ivuxolimab in advanced cancers. The data were produced by immunoSEQ multiplex PCR, yet TCRdb's version contains in-frame clones alone and is incomplete. The profile covers around 56,000 clones, with roughly 89% appearing a single time and 1.4% taken by the ten largest. The CDR3 loop spans 15 amino acids. In germline, CDR1 is SNHLY, CDR2 FYNNEI. The V and J ends lost 8 bases and 2 bases, in that order; junction bases with no gene match: 6. For this clone: The antigen remains unidentified.

General study findings and limits: Dosing at 0.1 to 3.0 mg/kg was accompanied by clonal expansion of CD4+ and CD8+ blood T cells by week 6. Low normalized T-cell clonal expansion was also seen in some nonresponders. Compared with others, partial responders at 0.1-3.0 mg/kg displayed clonal expansion among the lowest.

Specimen: CD4+ or CD8+ T cells sorted from blood, collected in a trial of the OX40 agonist ivuxolimab. This receptor was obtained from an adult with an advanced solid tumor such as melanoma, head and neck, liver or kidney cancer. The V call is TRBV2, the J call TRBJ2-7; 13 bases match TRBD2. The CDR3 sequence: CASRPGTSGAYEQYF. CDR3 nucleotides: TGTGCCAGCCGCCCGGGGACTAGCGGGGCCTACGAGCAGTACTTC.